These 17 T cell receptor beta chains were sequenced from one sample in a study of technical replicates of blood from several donors. Here immunoSEQ multiplex PCR was the method, and the copy in TCRdb shows in-frame clones only, minus some. The table has 90,000 to 100,000 clones, around 95% seen once. Material for sequencing was T cells isolated from PBMCs. The receptors were gathered from a human donor in good health.

This chain joins TRBV2 and TRBJ2-5; D perhaps matches TRBD2 (7 bases). The germline V gene encodes CDR1 SNHLY and CDR2 FYNNEI. Trimming left V 8 bases short and J 3 bases short, with 25 bases between. The CDR3 spans 17 residues. This chain's CDR3 is CASHGGAPSVVKETQYF. CDR3 bases: TGTGCCAGCCATGGGGGGGCCCCGTCCGTGGTAAAAGAGACCCAGTACTTC.

The chain employs TRBV7-6 and TRBJ2-7; D may be TRBD1 (7 bases). Per the germline V gene, CDR1 is SGHVS and CDR2 is FNYEAQ. The CDR3 runs to 16 residues. Trimming took off 5 bases at V and 2 bases at J, with 19 bases between the two ends. The CDR3 loop is CASSPLYQGGAYEQYF. For the CDR3, the DNA is TGTGCCAGCAGCCCTCTCTATCAGGGGGGCGCCTACGAGCAGTACTTC.

The V and J genes are TRBV19 and TRBJ2-7, with a possible D match to TRBD2 (6 bases). CDR3 length: 13 amino acids. V was pared by 5 bases and J by 2 bases, with 10 bases between. Germline lookup yields CDR1 LNHDA and CDR2 SQIVND (reference sequence). The CDR3 sequence: CASSAGRAYEQYF. The CDR3 DNA is TGTGCCAGTAGTGCGGGACGGGCCTACGAGCAGTACTTC. Filled out from reference TRBV19 and TRBJ2-7, the complete variable domain reads DGGITQSPKYLFRKEGQNVTLSCEQNLNHDAMYWYRQDPGQGLRLIYYSQIVNDFQKGDIAEGYSVSREKKESFPLTVTSAQKNPTAFYLCASSAGRAYEQYFGPGTRLTVT.

The V gene is TRBV9, the J gene TRBJ1-6; D ambiguous. Trimming left V 0 bases short and J 8 bases short, with 12 bases between. There are 15 residues in the CDR3. CDR1 is SGDLS, CDR2 YYNGEE, per germline. Here the CDR3 DNA reads TGTGCCAGCAGCGTAGACTCGACAAGGTATTCACCCCTCCACTTT. Protein: CASSVDSTRYSPLHF.

J is TRBJ1-1 and V is TRBV5-1, with D hard to call. Germline V CDR1 and CDR2: SGHRS, YFSETQ. This CDR3 is built from 15 residues. V was pared by 2 bases and J by 0 bases, with 11 bases between. In DNA form, the CDR3 reads TGCGCCAGCAGCTTCTTCCCCGGTATGAACACTGAAGCTTTCTTT. This translates into CASSFFPGMNTEAFF.

V and J are TRBV11-3 and TRBJ1-1; the D is unclear. Germline V gene lookup returns CDR1 SGHNT and CDR2 YENEEA. CDR3 size: 12 residues. V lost 5 bases, J lost 5 bases, and 9 bases lay in between. The CDR3 protein is CASSLSRTEAFF. CDR3 nucleotides: TGTGCCAGCAGCCTGAGCAGGACTGAAGCTTTCTTT.

The rearrangement joins TRBV30 to TRBJ1-4, with 8 bases aligning to TRBD1. The CDR3 loop spans 13 amino acids. CDR1 and CDR2 from the germline V gene are GTSNPN and SVGIG (reference sequence). The junction had 5 bases not matched to a gene; V was cut back by 5 bases and J by 6 bases. CDR3 coding DNA: TGTGCCTGGTTAGACAGGGGAGATGAAAAACTGTTTTTT. Its protein is CAWLDRGDEKLFF.

The gene calls are TRBV14 and TRBJ1-2; D might be TRBD1 (6 bases). Germline V lookup: CDR1 SGHDN, CDR2 FVKESK. Trimming left V 4 bases short and J 1 base short, with 10 bases between. The CDR3 loop spans 14 amino acids. The CDR3 DNA reads TGTGCCAGCAGCCGCCGGGACATTAACTATGGCTACACCTTC. Protein sequence: CASSRRDINYGYTF. The complete variable domain, with remaining parts taken from reference TRBV14 and TRBJ1-2, reads EAGVTQFPSHSVIEKGQTVTLRCDPISGHDNLYWYRRVMGKEIKFLLHFVKESKQDESGMPNNRFLAERTGGTYSTLKVQPAELEDSGVYFCASSRRDINYGYTFGSGTRLTVV.

The chain links TRBV5-1 to TRBJ2-7, with 13 nucleotides matching TRBD2. With V trimmed by 4 bases and J by 0 bases, 13 bases remained unmatched. The germline V gene has CDR1 SGHRS and CDR2 YFSETQ. The CDR3 extends over 19 amino acids. This CDR3 is CASSEGLAGVPTGSYEQYF. The CDR3 DNA reads as TGCGCCAGCAGCGAAGGACTAGCGGGGGTTCCGACGGGCTCCTACGAGCAGTACTTC.

V gene TRBV28 combines with J gene TRBJ1-1; the match to TRBD1 covers 7 bases. This CDR3 has 18 amino acids. Looked up from germline, CDR1 is MDHEN and CDR2 is SYDVKM. The ends lost 2 bases at V and 6 bases at J; junction bases unmatched: 18. CDR3 protein: CASSLRSGGKLGGSEAFF. The DNA of the CDR3 is TGTGCCAGCAGTTTACGGTCAGGGGGAAAGCTCGGTGGCTCTGAAGCTTTCTTT.

V and J are TRBV11-2 and TRBJ2-1; TRBD2 agrees at 12 bases. V was pared by 1 base and J by 4 bases, with 5 bases of the junction left unmatched. This CDR3 contains 17 residues. Germline values: CDR1 SGHAT, CDR2 FQNNGV. The CDR3 spells CASSLGLGTSGYNEQFF. For the CDR3, the DNA is TGTGCCAGCAGCTTAGGCCTCGGGACTAGCGGGTACAATGAGCAGTTCTTC.

The V gene is TRBV4-1, the J gene TRBJ2-3, with a tentative D call TRBD2 (5 bases). Germline-derived CDR1 and CDR2 are MGHRA and YSYEKL. CDR3 length equals 13 residues. Trimming shortened V by 0 bases and J by 6 bases, and 7 bases separated the two germline ends. CDR3 amino acids: CASSQDQRDTQYF. In nucleotides, the CDR3 is TGCGCCAGCAGCCAAGATCAGCGGGATACGCAGTATTTT.

V gene TRBV21-1 combines with J gene TRBJ2-7; the D call of TRBD1 is as the table states it, not checked on the DNA. TRBV21-1 is recorded as a pseudogene. CDR3 length: 14 amino acids. CDR3 coding DNA: TGTGCCAGGAATAACAGGGTGTTTTCGAACGAGCAGTACTTC. This encodes CARNNRVFSNEQYF.

The chain combines TRBV5-4 with TRBJ1-2; D remains unclear. V dropped 6 bases and J dropped 3 bases, with 12 bases sitting between them. Germline V lookup: CDR1 SGHNT, CDR2 YYREEE (reference sequence). The CDR3 has 13 amino acids. CDR3 nucleotides: TGTGCCAGCATAATGCGGGGTGACTATGGCTACACCTTC. Translated, it gives CASIMRGDYGYTF.

V and J are TRBV6-1 and TRBJ2-1; TRBD1 might be the D (6 bases). Deletions cut 6 bases from V and 8 bases from J, with 14 bases between. The CDR3 loop spans 13 amino acids. The germline V gene encodes CDR1 MNHNS and CDR2 SASEGT. CDR3 bases: TGTGCCAGCAGGCTGATACAGGGTCATGAGCAGTTCTTC. It translates to CASRLIQGHEQFF.

The chain joins TRBV6-5 to TRBJ1-1; D gene uncertain. V was trimmed by 2 bases and J by 3 bases, leaving 10 bases between them. This CDR3 has 14 amino acids. Germline loops: CDR1 MNHEY, CDR2 SVGAGI. CDR3 loop: CASSYTFSHTEAFF. In nucleotides, the CDR3 is TGTGCCAGCAGTTACACTTTTTCCCACACTGAAGCTTTCTTT.

The J gene is TRBJ2-2, the V gene TRBV10-2, with D perhaps matching TRBD2 (6 bases). Trimming left V 8 bases short and J 0 bases short, with 7 bases between. The germline gives CDR1 WSHSY, CDR2 SAAADI. CDR3 size: 13 residues. The CDR3 nucleotides read TGCGCCAGCCGCGGGACGAACACCGGGGAGCTGTTTTTT. It specifies CASRGTNTGELFF.